This is a list of T cell receptor beta chains from one sample in a study of beta chain features in type 1 diabetes. Assay used: immunoSEQ multiplex PCR; TCRdb lists only in-frame clones, some missing. The table has approximately 170,000 clones, 6.5% to 8.5% seen once. The source material was central memory CD4+ T cells from blood. All receptors derive from a man aged 18 to 35 with type 1 diabetes. CDR3s include the opening cysteine and the closing phenylalanine or tryptophan. The D gene is left open where the match is weak. A row's size may be missing; if present it is once, few, many or a size class.

size	V	J	D	DNA	CDR3
few	TRBV28	TRBJ1-4	NA	TGTGCCAGCAGTTTGGTTGGACACGCAACTAATGAAAAACTGTTTTTT	CASSLVGHATNEKLFF
few	TRBV7-2	TRBJ2-5	NA	TGTGCCAGCAGCTTAGTGCTGGGGGGAGGGGGAGAGACCCAGTACTTC	CASSLVLGGGGETQYF
NA	TRBV4-2	TRBJ2-3	NA	TGTGCCAGCAGCCAAGGCCTGGTAGCGAGCGGAGATACGCAGTATTTT	CASSQGLVASGDTQYF
few	TRBV27	TRBJ2-6	NA	TGTGCCAGCAGTGGCCCTCAGGGGGGGGCCAACGTCCTGACTTTC	CASSGPQGGANVLTF
few	TRBV5-6	TRBJ1-2	TRBD1	TGTGCCAGCCGAAAGCACGGGACAGGGGACTATGGCTACACCTTC	CASRKHGTGDYGYTF
NA	TRBV28	TRBJ2-1	NA	TGTGCCAGCAGTCTCAGGGTCCCTTGGGATGAGCAGTTCTTC	CASSLRVPWDEQFF
NA	TRBV9	TRBJ2-3	TRBD2	TGTGCCAGCAGCCTCTCAGCGGGAGGCACAGATACGCAGTATTTT	CASSLSAGGTDTQYF
few	TRBV27	TRBJ1-6	NA	TGTGCCAGCAGTTCTATGGGGCAAGCACCCCTCCACTTT	CASSSMGQAPLHF
NA	TRBV5-4	TRBJ1-2	NA	TGTGCCAGCATCCAACAGGGCGGCCTTGGCTATGGCTACACCTTC	CASIQQGGLGYGYTF
NA	TRBV15	TRBJ2-6	NA	TGTGCCACCAGCAGAGGAGGGTCTGGGGCCAACGTCCTGACTTTC	CATSRGGSGANVLTF
few	TRBV7-8	TRBJ2-5	NA	TGTGCCAGCAGCTTAGACAGGGTGGAGACCCAGTACTTC	CASSLDRVETQYF
few	TRBV7-8	TRBJ2-3	TRBD2	TGTGCCAGCAGCTTAGGTCCTAGCGGAGCGACAGATACGCAGTATTTT	CASSLGPSGATDTQYF
NA	TRBV5-8	TRBJ1-1	NA	TGTGCCAGCAGCTTGTTGGACACTCAACGGGACACTGAAGCTTTCTTT	CASSLLDTQRDTEAFF
few	TRBV4-1	TRBJ2-3	TRBD2	TGCGCCAGCAGCATACTAGCGGGTGGGATTGTTACGCAGTATTTT	CASSILAGGIVTQYF
NA	TRBV30	TRBJ2-5	NA	TGTGCCTGGAGTGCTGGGGCCCAAGAGACCCAGTACTTC	CAWSAGAQETQYF
NA	TRBV2	TRBJ2-5	TRBD2	TGTGCCAGCACAAGACTAGCGAATACTCAAGAGACCCAGTACTTC	CASTRLANTQETQYF
few	TRBV5-4	TRBJ2-3	TRBD1	TGTGCCAGCAGCTTAGGGGGCGCGACAGATACGCAGTATTTT	CASSLGGATDTQYF
NA	TRBV7-9	TRBJ2-5	TRBD2	TGTGCCACCAAGCCCTCCCGGGACTACGGAAAAGAGACCCAGTACTTC	CATKPSRDYGKETQYF
NA	TRBV11-2	TRBJ2-7	NA	TGTGCCAGCACCCCCACGCGGGCAGTCTCCTACGAGCAGTACTTC	CASTPTRAVSYEQYF
few	TRBV11-2	TRBJ2-1	TRBD1	TGTGCCAGCAGCCCCTTGACAGGGAGCAATGAGCAGTTCTTC	CASSPLTGSNEQFF
few	TRBV2	TRBJ2-3	NA	TGTGCCAGCAGAGGGGACTCGGCGTCGGATACGCAGTATTTT	CASRGDSASDTQYF
once	TRBV7-2	TRBJ1-1	NA	TGTGCCAGCAGCTTATACGGGGGGGACACTGAAGCTTTCTTT	CASSLYGGDTEAFF
few	TRBV4-2	TRBJ2-1	TRBD2	TGTGCCAGCAGCCAAGGACTAGCGACCTACAATGAGCAGTTCTTC	CASSQGLATYNEQFF
NA	TRBV27	TRBJ2-5	NA	TGTGCCAGCAGTTTGTGGGGCAGTCGGGGGGAGACCCAGTACTTC	CASSLWGSRGETQYF
few	TRBV18	TRBJ1-5	NA	TGTGCCAGCTCACTTGGACCGGGACAGCCCCAGCATTTT	CASSLGPGQPQHF
few	TRBV28	TRBJ2-7	TRBD2	TGTGCCAGCAGTCCGGCTAGCGGGAGGGGCGAGCAGTACTTC	CASSPASGRGEQYF
few	TRBV11-2	TRBJ2-3	TRBD1	TGTGCCAGCAGCTCGACAGGGCTAGATACGCAGTATTTT	CASSSTGLDTQYF
NA	TRBV5-1	TRBJ2-2	TRBD2	TGCGCCAGCAGCTTACCGGCGGGGGGTAGCGCGAACACCGGGGAGCTGTTTTTT	CASSLPAGGSANTGELFF